These 18 T cell receptor beta chains came from one sample sequenced in a study of T cell changes during pregnancy in multiple sclerosis (dated by TCRdb to the late 2010s). The library was generated by the immunoSEQ multiplex PCR assay. TCRdb's version of the immuneACCESS table is confined to in-frame rearrangements and falls short of the full clone set. An unresolved V gene accounts for under half of the shortfall where checked; the remainder is of unknown origin. This sample lists around 92,000 clones; 90% to 95% were detected once. The ten largest make up around 4.1% of the sample. Sequencing used peripheral blood, obtained in the first trimester of pregnancy. The receptors derive from a female donor with multiple sclerosis, enrolled in a pregnancy study.

This chain joins TRBV11-2 and TRBJ2-7; 8 positions match TRBD2. CDR3 length equals 16 residues. In germline, CDR1 is SGHAT, CDR2 FQNNGV. V shed 5 bases, J shed 3 bases, and the junction held 12 bases outside the gene matches. The CDR3 spells CASSPRGSGTHYEQYF. The DNA of the CDR3 is TGTGCCAGCAGCCCCAGAGGTAGCGGGACTCACTACGAGCAGTACTTC. The full variable domain, rest sourced from reference TRBV11-2 and TRBJ2-7, is EAGVAQSPRYKIIEKRQSVAFWCNPISGHATLYWYQQILGQGPKLLIQFQNNGVVDDSQLPKDRFSAERLKGVDSTLKIQPAKLEDSAVYLCASSPRGSGTHYEQYFGPGTRLTVT.

V and J are TRBV7-9 and TRBJ1-2; D not resolved. From germline, CDR1 is SEHNR and CDR2 FQNEAQ (reference sequence). V lost 4 bases and J lost 0, with 12 bases in between. The CDR3 is 15 amino acids. The CDR3: CASSSEKLPNYGYTF. DNA of the CDR3: TGTGCCAGCAGCTCTGAGAAGCTTCCTAACTATGGCTACACCTTC.

This sequence joins TRBV2 and TRBJ1-3; D remains ambiguous. This CDR3 spans 14 amino acids. The germline V and J ends were trimmed by 11 bases and 0 bases, with 14 bases remaining between them. Germline values: CDR1 SNHLY, CDR2 FYNNEI. CDR3 sequence: CASLVANSGNTIYF. The CDR3 DNA sequence: TGTGCCTCCCTGGTAGCAAACTCTGGAAACACCATATATTTT.

The chain links TRBV29-1 to TRBJ2-1; D may be TRBD1 (6 bases). This CDR3 contains 12 residues. Germline V gene lookup returns CDR1 SQVTM and CDR2 ANQGSEA. The V end lost 7 bases, the J end lost 5 bases, and 12 bases lay between the germline ends. Written as DNA, the CDR3 is TGCAGCGCTACGACAGGAAACAATGAGCAGTTCTTC. It is translated as CSATTGNNEQFF.

As for this clone: One end of the junction is discordant with germline, which a read error may explain. This chain connects TRBV5-4 to TRBJ2-5; the D is unclear. The CDR3 runs to 11 residues. Germline V lookup: CDR1 SGHNT, CDR2 YYREEE (reference sequence). CDR3 region: CASSKPTVADF. CDR3 in DNA: TGTGCCAGCAGCAAGCCCACTGTCGCGGACTTC.

The V call is TRBV2, the J call TRBJ2-7, with 10 positions matching TRBD1. Unmatched junction bases numbered 6, after V lost 10 bases and J lost 3 bases. CDR1 and CDR2 (germline): SNHLY, FYNNEI. The CDR3 has 13 residues. The CDR3 loop is CATRRTGGYEQYF. The CDR3 coding sequence is TGTGCCACCCGGAGGACAGGGGGCTACGAGCAGTACTTC. The full variable domain, completed using reference TRBV2 and TRBJ2-7, is EPEVTQTPSHQVTQMGQEVILRCVPISNHLYFYWYRQILGQKVEFLVSFYNNEISEKSEIFDDQFSVERPDGSNFTLKIRSTKLEDSAMYFCATRRTGGYEQYFGPGTRLTVT.

V usage is TRBV6-4 and J usage is TRBJ2-3, with 11 bases identical to TRBD1. Germline V CDR1 and CDR2: MRHNA, SNTAGT. The CDR3 has 14 amino acids. J gave up 3 bases and V 8 bases, and 4 bases lay outside the gene matches. CDR3 residues: CASGGTGGTDTQYF. CDR3 DNA: TGTGCCAGCGGCGGGACAGGGGGGACAGATACGCAGTATTTT.

J is TRBJ2-3 and V is TRBV19; 7 bases agree with TRBD2. The CDR3 covers 13 residues. With 5 bases clipped from V and 8 bases from J, the junction kept 7 bases outside the gene matches. Germline V gene lookup returns CDR1 LNHDA and CDR2 SQIVND (reference sequence). CDR3 region: CASSPIGGGTQYF. CDR3 in DNA: TGTGCCAGTAGTCCTATTGGGGGGGGTACGCAGTATTTT.

V is TRBV7-9 and J is TRBJ1-1, with TRBD1 as a possible D gene (6 bases). The length of the CDR3 is 13 residues. The germline CDR1 and CDR2 sequences are SEHNR and FQNEAQ (reference sequence). The V gene lost 4 bases and the J gene lost 1 base, with 7 bases spanning the gap. CDR3 protein: CASSSQGNTEAFF. CDR3 sequence (DNA): TGTGCCAGCAGCTCACAGGGGAACACTGAAGCTTTCTTT.

This sequence joins TRBV2 and TRBJ1-3, with a possible D match to TRBD1 (5 bases). Trimming left V 3 bases short and J 2 bases short, with 17 bases between. Germline CDR1 reads SNHLY; CDR2 reads FYNNEI. The CDR3 has 17 amino acids. The CDR3 DNA reads as TGTGCCAGCAGTGAGGCTCAGCCTTGGGGCCCTGGAAACACCATATATTTT. This gives the protein CASSEAQPWGPGNTIYF.

The CDR3 sequence: CASSLESVSGGAWETQYF. In DNA form, the CDR3 reads TGTGCCAGCAGCTTAGAGTCTGTTAGCGGGGGGGCATGGGAGACCCAGTACTTC. The chain couples TRBV7-2 to TRBJ2-5, with 11 bases matching TRBD2. CDR1 SGHTA and CDR2 FQGNSA come from the germline V gene. The CDR3 sequence is 18 residues long. Trimming cost V 1 base and J 5 bases; bases outside gene matches: 12.

The rearrangement links TRBV18 to TRBJ1-1; 8 positions match TRBD1. The CDR3 is 14 amino acids. Germline trimming cut 6 bases from V and 4 bases from J; bases unmatched to any gene: 7. CDR1 and CDR2 from the germline V gene are KGHSH and LQKENI. The CDR3 here is CASSSEQGGTEAFF. As DNA, the CDR3 is TGTGCCAGCTCCTCTGAACAGGGGGGCACTGAAGCTTTCTTT.

Written as DNA, the CDR3 is TGTGCCAGCAGCCCCCTGGGGGGGGGCAGAGAGAGCAATCAGCCCCAGCATTTT. Encoded protein: CASSPLGGGRESNQPQHF. This sequence joins TRBV7-9 and TRBJ1-5; possible D gene TRBD1, 6 bases. V was cut by 5 bases and J by 1 base, with 21 bases left in between. The CDR3 contains 18 residues. Germline V gene sequence: CDR1 SEHNR, CDR2 FQNEAQ (reference sequence).

The rearrangement links TRBV7-3 to TRBJ1-2; 8 bases line up with TRBD1. The CDR3 consists of 15 residues. Germline CDR1 SGHTA, CDR2 FQGTGA. V shed 5 bases, J shed 0 bases, and the junction held 5 bases outside the gene matches. The CDR3 loop reads CASSVGQGPNYGYTF. The CDR3, as DNA: TGTGCCAGCAGCGTCGGACAGGGACCTAACTATGGCTACACCTTC. Full variable domain (remainder filled in from reference TRBV7-3 and TRBJ1-2): GAGVSQTPSNKVTEKGKYVELRCDPISGHTALYWYRQSLGQGPEFLIYFQGTGAADDSGLPNDRFFAVRPEGSVSTLKIQRTERGDSAVYLCASSVGQGPNYGYTFGSGTRLTVV.

The J gene is TRBJ2-1, the V gene TRBV19, with 7 bases matching TRBD1. The CDR3 length is 15 residues. Per germline, CDR1 LNHDA and CDR2 SQIVND (reference sequence). The V and J ends lost 3 bases and 2 bases, in that order; junction bases with no gene match: 4. The CDR3 loop is CASSMGTGAYNEQFF. The CDR3 DNA follows: TGTGCCAGTAGTATGGGTACAGGGGCCTACAATGAGCAGTTCTTC.

The gene calls are TRBV5-4 and TRBJ1-2; D perhaps matches TRBD1 (5 bases). This CDR3 contains 14 residues. Germline V gives CDR1 SGHNT, CDR2 YYREEE (reference sequence). Trimming shortened V by 1 base and J by 2 bases, and 9 bases separated the two germline ends. In nucleotides, the CDR3 is TGTGCCAGCAGCTTGCGTTCAGGGAACTATGGCTACACCTTC. It codes for CASSLRSGNYGYTF.

This clone occurred once. J is TRBJ1-1 and V is TRBV13; 8 positions match TRBD1. Per the germline V gene, CDR1 is PRHDT and CDR2 is FYEKMQ (reference sequence). After removal of 6 bases from V and 3 bases from J, the junction contained 9 bases not matched to a gene. CDR3 length equals 15 residues. This chain's CDR3 is CASRAGGQGDTEAFF. Here the CDR3 DNA reads TGTGCCAGCAGAGCTGGCGGACAGGGTGACACTGAAGCTTTCTTT.

The V call is TRBV11-2, the J call TRBJ2-3; D gene unclear. The length of the CDR3 is 12 residues. V was trimmed by 1 base and J by 6 bases, leaving 5 bases between them. The germline V gene has CDR1 SGHAT and CDR2 FQNNGV. The CDR3 DNA sequence: TGTGCCAGCAGCTTAGTCGTGGATACGCAGTATTTT. The encoded protein is CASSLVVDTQYF.